Presented here are 4 T cell receptor beta chains from one specimen sequenced in a study of blood T cell repertoires in COVID-19. Some clones are missing from TCRdb's copy, which holds only in-frame ones; the method was immunoSEQ multiplex PCR. The table includes roughly 150,000 clones, around 89% detected once. Source material: peripheral blood. These receptors were collected from a man between 60 and 75 years old with acute or convalescent COVID-19.

The chain is built from TRBV5-1 and TRBJ1-4; TRBD1 is a possible D gene (6 bases). Germline V gene data show CDR1 as SGHRS and CDR2 as YFSETQ. V was cut by 3 bases and J by 3 bases, with 12 bases left in between. The CDR3 is 15 residues long. For the CDR3, the DNA is TGCGCCAGCAGCTCGACAGGCCCACCTAATGAAAAACTGTTTTTT. This codes for CASSSTGPPNEKLFF.

The chain has TRBV6-1 and TRBJ1-2; D is undetermined. The germline gives CDR1 MNHNS, CDR2 SASEGT. V was trimmed by 1 base and J by 8 bases, leaving 8 bases between them. There are 12 residues in the CDR3. CDR3 in DNA: TGTGCCAGCAGTGAAGTTTTCGTAGGCTACACCTTC. Protein: CASSEVFVGYTF.

This clone appeared once. This chain joins TRBV6-6 and TRBJ1-5; tentatively, D is TRBD1 (5 bases). CDR1 MNHNY and CDR2 SVGAGI come from the germline V gene (reference sequence). The CDR3 runs 13 residues. V dropped 0 bases and J dropped 8 bases, with 8 bases sitting between them. The CDR3 reads CASSYSGGEPQHF. The CDR3 DNA is TGTGCCAGCAGTTACTCGGGGGGGGAGCCCCAGCATTTT.

The CDR3 DNA follows: TGTGCCAGCAGCCCGCCGACAGGGAGGAACACTGAAGCTTTCTTT. Its translation: CASSPPTGRNTEAFF. This chain connects TRBV5-4 to TRBJ1-1; 7 bases match TRBD1. Trimming removed 4 bases from V and 1 base from J; junction bases left unmatched: 7. CDR1 SGHNT and CDR2 YYREEE come from the germline V gene (reference sequence). The CDR3 sequence is 15 residues long.